These 25 T cell receptor beta chains were all obtained from the same sample, sequenced in a study of T cells in Graves' hyperthyroidism and ophthalmopathy. Amplification of TCR beta CDR3 regions used RNA as the template. TCR CDR3 regions were first amplified by RT-PCR with HTBI primers. Each CDR3 protein is one row after TCRdb ran MiXCR on the multiplex PCR reads. The table lists 500,000 to 600,000 distinct CDR3 sequences, about 45% of them singletons. The sequenced sample consisted of peripheral blood or thyroid tissue (not recorded which). The receptors stem from an adult woman with Graves' disease, either hyperthyroidism or ophthalmopathy (not recorded which).

Comments on this clonotype: This may arise from a read error, as a much more abundant clone is one base away. The CDR3 DNA reads as TGTGCCAGCAGCGCCGGACGGGGTTTGGGACAAGAGACCCAGTACTTC. Translating gives CASSAGRGLGQETQYF. The chain is built from TRBV11-3 and TRBJ2-5; D is perhaps TRBD2 (5 bases). In germline, CDR1 is SGHNT, CDR2 YENEEA. V was shortened by 5 bases and J by 2 bases, with 18 bases between the two germline ends. The CDR3 is 16 residues long.

The chain couples TRBV5-1 to TRBJ2-5, with a tentative D call TRBD1 (6 bases). Trimming cost V 4 bases and J 7 bases, with 20 bases left between them. Germline values: CDR1 SGHRS, CDR2 YFSETQ. This CDR3 spans 15 amino acids. The CDR3 region has the DNA TGCGCCAGCAGCAAGGACAGCATACTTCTGGGGACCCAGTACTTC. Translating it yields CASSKDSILLGTQYF.

The genes are TRBV7-9 and TRBJ1-1, with unresolved D. The CDR3 consists of 13 residues. The ends were cut back, 8 bases at V and 8 bases at J, with 18 bases in the middle. In germline, CDR1 is SEHNR, CDR2 FQNEAQ (reference sequence). CDR3 bases: TGTGCCAGCTCCCAGGCCGGTCCGCGGGAAGCTTTCTTT. Its protein is CASSQAGPREAFF.

The chain is built from TRBV6-5 and TRBJ1-3; D ambiguous. The CDR3 is 15 residues long. Germline V gene sequence: CDR1 MNHEY, CDR2 SVGAGI. Trimming took off 2 bases at V and 3 bases at J, with 11 bases between the two ends. The CDR3 loop reads CASSYGTGSGNTIYF. The CDR3 nucleotides read TGTGCCAGCAGTTACGGCACGGGAAGTGGAAACACCATATATTTT.

The V gene is TRBV7-9, the J gene TRBJ1-1, with TRBD1 identical over 9 bases. The CDR3 covers 15 residues. J was trimmed by 1 base and V by 5 bases; bases with no gene match: 5. CDR1 is SEHNR, CDR2 FQNEAQ, per germline (reference sequence). CDR3 DNA sequence: TGTGCCAGCAGCCATGGACAGGGGTGGAACACTGAAGCTTTCTTT. Translated, it gives CASSHGQGWNTEAFF. The variable domain in full, completed from reference TRBV7-9 and TRBJ1-1, reads DTGVSQNPRHKITKRGQNVTFRCDPISEHNRLYWYRQTLGQGPEFLTYFQNEAQLEKSRLLSDRFSAERPKGSFSTLEIQRTEQGDSAMYLCASSHGQGWNTEAFFGQGTRLTVV.

V usage is TRBV2 and J usage is TRBJ1-2; no firm D call. Germline loops: CDR1 SNHLY, CDR2 FYNNEI. V dropped 11 bases and J dropped 3 bases, with 13 bases sitting between them. CDR3 size: 12 residues. The CDR3, as DNA: TGTGCCCAATCCCCGCTAGACTATGGCTACACCTTC. Its translation is CAQSPLDYGYTF.

This clonotype has ten or more counts. The V and J genes are TRBV11-2 and TRBJ2-5; 7 bases map to TRBD1. The CDR3 runs 14 residues. Germline V gene lookup returns CDR1 SGHAT and CDR2 FQNNGV. The V gene end was trimmed by 5 bases and the J gene end by 5 bases; junction bases not matched to a gene: 8. CDR3 bases: TGTGCCAGCAGCCCTAGGGGACAGTTTGAGACCCAGTACTTC. Amino acids: CASSPRGQFETQYF. The variable domain in full, completed from reference TRBV11-2 and TRBJ2-5, reads EAGVAQSPRYKIIEKRQSVAFWCNPISGHATLYWYQQILGQGPKLLIQFQNNGVVDDSQLPKDRFSAERLKGVDSTLKIQPAKLEDSAVYLCASSPRGQFETQYFGPGTRLLVL.

As concerns this clonotype: As the CDR3 is not closed by the conserved phenylalanine or tryptophan, this likely results from a read error. The rearrangement uses TRBV11-2 and TRBJ1-2; tentative D call: TRBD1 (5 bases). CDR1 is SGHAT, CDR2 FQNNGV, per germline. V lost 11 bases and J lost 1, with 11 bases in between. The CDR3 sequence is 12 residues long. CDR3 sequence: CAWKGSNYGYTL. The CDR3 DNA reads TGTGCCTGGAAGGGGAGTAACTATGGCTACACCCTC.

This clonotype occurred many times. V gene TRBV5-1 combines with J gene TRBJ1-2, with D tentatively TRBD1 (5 bases). The V gene lost 4 bases and the J gene lost 4 bases, with 20 bases spanning the gap. Looked up from germline, CDR1 is SGHRS and CDR2 is YFSETQ. There are 16 residues in the CDR3. The DNA of the CDR3 is TGCGCCAGCAGCAACTCACCGGGACGGAGCGCCTATGGCTACACCTTC. This sequence encodes CASSNSPGRSAYGYTF.

V usage is TRBV25-1 and J usage is TRBJ1-6, with D maybe TRBD1 (6 bases). This CDR3 has 15 amino acids. The V gene's germline CDR1 is MGHDK and CDR2 SYGVNS. V gave up 8 bases and J gave up 7 bases, with 18 bases separating them. In DNA, the CDR3 is TGTGCCAGCTCACCATCTGGGACAATAAATTCACCCCTCCACTTT. Translated: CASSPSGTINSPLHF.

CDR3 residues: CASSLGLVYEQYF. As DNA, the CDR3 is TGTGCCAGCAGCTTGGGACTCGTCTACGAGCAGTACTTC. The chain uses TRBV25-1 and TRBJ2-7, with D perhaps matching TRBD2 (6 bases). This CDR3 region has 13 residues. Trimming removed 6 bases at V and 3 bases at J, with 12 bases between. CDR1 and CDR2 (germline): MGHDK, SYGVNS.

V usage is TRBV19 and J usage is TRBJ2-5; the match to TRBD2 covers 14 bases. Per germline, CDR1 LNHDA and CDR2 SQIVND (reference sequence). The CDR3 is 17 amino acids. Trimming removed 4 bases from V and 5 bases from J; junction bases left unmatched: 9. CDR3 coding DNA: TGTGCCAGTAGTACTCCCGGGACTAGCGGGAGAAAGGAGACCCAGTACTTC. This codes for CASSTPGTSGRKETQYF.

The chain joins TRBV20-1 to TRBJ2-5, with 13 bases aligning to TRBD2. CDR3 length: 14 amino acids. J gave up 5 bases and V 3 bases, and 3 bases lay outside the gene matches. Germline values: CDR1 DFQATT, CDR2 SNEGSKA (reference sequence). The CDR3 DNA follows: TGCAGTGCTAGGGCGACTAGCGGGGGGGAGACCCAGTACTTC. This gives the protein CSARATSGGETQYF.

In the case of this clonotype: A junction boundary mismatches the germline segment, possibly from a read error. This chain uses TRBV20-1 with TRBJ2-3, with 9 bases aligning to TRBD2. This CDR3 has 14 amino acids. Germline CDR1 and CDR2: DFQATT and SNEGSKA (reference sequence). The CDR3 protein is CSAVSGGRTYTQYF. Here the CDR3 DNA reads TGCAGTGCGGTTAGCGGGGGACGCACATATACGCAGTATTTT.

This clonotype was picked up many times. The J gene is TRBJ1-4, the V gene TRBV4-2; 8 bases align to TRBD1. V shed 7 bases, J shed 2 bases, and the junction held 6 bases outside the gene matches. The germline V gene encodes CDR1 LGHNA and CDR2 YNFKEQ. The CDR3 covers 15 residues. CDR3 region: CASTSDRATNEKLFF. In nucleotides, the CDR3 is TGTGCCAGCACCTCGGACAGGGCGACTAATGAAAAACTGTTTTTT.

The chain joins TRBV29-1 to TRBJ2-5; D is tentatively TRBD1 or TRBD2 (5 bases each). The CDR3 has 12 amino acids. The ends were cut back, 4 bases at V and 0 bases at J, with 6 bases in the middle. Germline lookup yields CDR1 SQVTM and CDR2 ANQGSEA. The DNA of the CDR3 is TGCAGCGTTGGAGGGGACCAAGAGACCCAGTACTTC. Translation: CSVGGDQETQYF.

A single count supports this clonotype. The gene calls are TRBV7-9 and TRBJ2-7; 15 nucleotides match TRBD2. Trimming at V came to 5 bases and at J to 4 bases, leaving 18 bases not matched to a gene. Germline V gene lookup returns CDR1 SEHNR and CDR2 FQNEAQ (reference sequence). The CDR3 covers 20 residues. CDR3 in DNA: TGTGCCAGCAGCCAGGTCACGGGACTAGCGGGAGGCCGAACCCTTTACGAGCAGTACTTC. It yields the protein CASSQVTGLAGGRTLYEQYF.

On this clonotype itself: An end of the junction differs from the germline gene, which may be a read error. V and J are TRBV5-6 and TRBJ2-7, with a possible D match to TRBD1 (6 bases). CDR3 size: 14 residues. Germline V gene lookup returns CDR1 SGHDT and CDR2 YYEEEE. CDR3 amino acids: CASSLAGVYDERYF. The CDR3 DNA is TGTGCCAGCAGCCTGGCAGGGGTGTACGACGAGCGGTACTTC.

On this clonotype: The junction departs from germline at one end; a sequencing error may be responsible. The chain couples TRBV12-3 or TRBV12-4 to TRBJ2-6; D not resolved. The CDR3 length is 10 residues. The CDR3 coding sequence is TGTGCCAGCAGTTCCGGGCCCGAGGCTTTC. It codes for CASSSGPEAF.

The chain is built from TRBV12-3 or TRBV12-4 and TRBJ1-5, with TRBD1 matching 7 bases. The CDR3 covers 14 residues. J was trimmed by 4 bases and V by 7 bases; bases with no gene match: 7. This CDR3 reads CASTLGQPNQPQHF. The CDR3 DNA reads as TGTGCCAGCACCTTGGGACAGCCGAATCAGCCCCAGCATTTT.

The chain couples TRBV19 to TRBJ1-2; D is uncertain. CDR1 is LNHDA and CDR2 is SQIVND in the germline V gene (reference sequence). The CDR3 extends over 13 amino acids. The germline V and J ends were trimmed by 3 bases and 5 bases, with 10 bases remaining between them. The chain's CDR3 is CASSIQTGYGYTF. CDR3 DNA: TGTGCCAGTAGTATCCAAACGGGATATGGCTACACCTTC. The full variable domain, with the rest looked up from reference TRBV19 and TRBJ1-2, is DGGITQSPKYLFRKEGQNVTLSCEQNLNHDAMYWYRQDPGQGLRLIYYSQIVNDFQKGDIAEGYSVSREKKESFPLTVTSAQKNPTAFYLCASSIQTGYGYTFGSGTRLTVV.

This clonotype came up a few times. V and J are TRBV25-1 and TRBJ1-5, with 9 bases identical to TRBD1. The V gene's germline CDR1 is MGHDK and CDR2 SYGVNS. The J segment lost 13 bases and the V segment lost 5 bases, leaving 9 bases of the junction unmatched. The CDR3 has 13 amino acids. CDR3 residues: CASSQTGGSPQHF. CDR3 bases: TGTGCCAGCAGTCAGACAGGGGGATCGCCTCAGCATTTT.

The chain combines TRBV7-3 with TRBJ2-3, with 8 positions matching TRBD2. The V segment lost 4 bases and the J segment 0 bases; nucleotides outside the gene matches: 3. The germline CDR1 and CDR2 sequences are SGHTA and FQGTGA. This CDR3 contains 15 residues. The CDR3 DNA reads as TGTGCCAGCAGCTCGTCTAGCGGGAGCACAGATACGCAGTATTTT. It codes for CASSSSSGSTDTQYF.

This clonotype was seen a handful of times. This chain joins TRBV7-9 and TRBJ2-2; D remains ambiguous. CDR3 size: 16 residues. V lost 5 bases, J lost 0 bases, and 13 bases lay in between. CDR1 is SEHNR and CDR2 is FQNEAQ in the germline V gene (reference sequence). The CDR3 coding sequence is TGTGCCAGCAGCCCGCGGATGGGCGCGAACACCGGGGAGCTGTTTTTT. Its protein is CASSPRMGANTGELFF.

The chain recombines TRBV12-3 or TRBV12-4 with TRBJ1-5; a possible D gene is TRBD1 (6 bases). V lost 2 bases to trimming and J lost 6 bases, with 17 bases between them. CDR3 length equals 16 residues. Here the CDR3 DNA reads TGTGCCAGCAGTTTACCCACGGGGGCGTCTGGTCAGCCCCAGCATTTT. It yields the protein CASSLPTGASGQPQHF.